This entry lists 15 T cell receptor beta chains sequenced from one sample in a study of T cell repertoires in ileal Crohn's disease. Profiling relied on immunoSEQ multiplex PCR, and the TCRdb table lists in-frame clones only, not all of them. The data hold thousands of clones, with around 80% observed a single time. Material: ileal tissue. The source is an adult with Crohn's disease.

J is TRBJ1-1 and V is TRBV27; no reliable D call. The CDR3 totals 15 residues. V lost 7 bases to trimming and J lost 1 base, with 16 bases between them. CDR1 and CDR2 (germline): MNHEY, SMNVEV (reference sequence). The CDR3: CASNPISSKNTEAFF. CDR3 in DNA: TGTGCCAGCAACCCAATCAGTTCGAAGAACACTGAAGCTTTCTTT.

The V call is TRBV7-9, the J call TRBJ1-6, with D possibly matching TRBD1 (5 bases). CDR1 is SEHNR, CDR2 FQNEAQ, per germline (reference sequence). CDR3 length equals 15 residues. Trimming shortened V by 1 base and J by 10 bases, and 14 bases separated the two germline ends. DNA for the CDR3: TGTGCCAGCAGCTTAGTTTGGGGGAGGGAGTCACCCCTCCACTTT. This sequence encodes CASSLVWGRESPLHF.

The V and J genes are TRBV19 and TRBJ1-5, with a tentative D call TRBD1 (5 bases). V lost 4 bases to trimming and J lost 3 bases, with 7 bases between them. Per the germline V gene, CDR1 is LNHDA and CDR2 is SQIVND (reference sequence). The CDR3 runs 13 residues. CDR3 amino acids: CASSTGFNQPQHF. The CDR3 DNA sequence: TGTGCCAGTAGTACAGGGTTCAATCAGCCCCAGCATTTT.

V gene TRBV10-2 combines with J gene TRBJ1-5; the match to TRBD1 covers 9 bases. The length of the CDR3 is 14 residues. Germline loops: CDR1 WSHSY, CDR2 SAAADI. V lost 9 bases, J lost 1 base, and 4 bases stayed unmatched. In DNA, the CDR3 is TGCGCCAGTGCACAGGGGGCAAGCAATCAGCCCCAGCATTTT. This gives the protein CASAQGASNQPQHF.

The chain has TRBV9 and TRBJ2-3, with D possibly TRBD1 on 6 matching bases. Germline CDR1 is SGDLS and CDR2 is YYNGEE. The CDR3 is made up of 15 amino acids. V lost 2 bases and J 0 bases, leaving 10 bases between the germline ends. The CDR3 coding sequence is TGTGCCAGCAGCGTCACAGGGACAAGCACAGATACGCAGTATTTT. Residues: CASSVTGTSTDTQYF.

The chain carries TRBV11-3 and TRBJ2-1; 7 nucleotides match TRBD2. CDR3 length equals 14 residues. In germline, CDR1 is SGHNT, CDR2 YENEEA. V shed 8 bases and J 4 bases; nucleotides not matched to a gene: 8. CDR3 DNA: TGTGCCAGCGGCCCCGGGGGGTCTTACAATGAGCAGTTCTTC. This codes for CASGPGGSYNEQFF.

The J gene is TRBJ1-2, the V gene TRBV6-1; D remains ambiguous. The CDR3 is 13 residues long. Germline V lookup: CDR1 MNHNS, CDR2 SASEGT. Trimming removed 5 bases at V and 4 bases at J, with 11 bases between. The CDR3 DNA reads as TGTGCCAGCAGTCCAACTATGCTCTATGGCTACACCTTC. Translating it yields CASSPTMLYGYTF.

The gene calls are TRBV19 and TRBJ1-2; 7 bases align to TRBD1. Germline lookup yields CDR1 LNHDA and CDR2 SQIVND (reference sequence). This CDR3 spans 18 amino acids. V shed 5 bases, J shed 0 bases, and the junction held 15 bases outside the gene matches. The CDR3 DNA is TGTGCCAGTAGTTCAGACAGGGCCGGAGTTTCCGCTAACTATGGCTACACCTTC. Amino acid sequence: CASSSDRAGVSANYGYTF.

Only one count was recorded for this clone. The chain has TRBV19 and TRBJ1-1, with a possible D match to TRBD1 (5 bases). CDR3 length: 16 residues. The germline V gene encodes CDR1 LNHDA and CDR2 SQIVND (reference sequence). V dropped 6 bases and J dropped 0 bases, with 17 bases sitting between them. This chain's CDR3 is CASRKAATALNTEAFF. As DNA, the CDR3 is TGTGCCAGTAGGAAGGCCGCGACAGCGTTGAACACTGAAGCTTTCTTT.

In its sample, this clone was seen a few times. This sequence joins TRBV19 and TRBJ2-7; the match to TRBD1 covers 7 bases. With 3 bases clipped from V and 6 bases from J, the junction kept 5 bases outside the gene matches. In germline, CDR1 is LNHDA, CDR2 SQIVND (reference sequence). This CDR3 spans 13 amino acids. The CDR3: CASSMTGLAEQYF. CDR3 DNA: TGTGCCAGTAGTATGACAGGGTTGGCCGAGCAGTACTTC.

This rearrangement joins TRBV19 to TRBJ1-4; no clear D gene. This CDR3 is built from 13 residues. Germline loops: CDR1 LNHDA, CDR2 SQIVND (reference sequence). The V end lost 3 bases, the J end lost 5 bases, and 7 bases lay between the germline ends. The CDR3 spells CASSMRKNEKLFF. CDR3 nucleotide sequence: TGTGCCAGTAGTATGAGGAAGAATGAAAAACTGTTTTTT.

The gene calls are TRBV7-9 and TRBJ1-6, with D possibly matching TRBD1 (5 bases). The V and J ends lost 6 bases and 0 bases respectively, with 12 bases between them. Per germline, CDR1 SEHNR and CDR2 FQNEAQ (reference sequence). This CDR3 is built from 16 residues. The CDR3 spells CASRSGQGSYNSPLHF. The CDR3 bases are TGTGCCAGCAGATCAGGGCAGGGCTCCTATAATTCACCCCTCCACTTT.

J is TRBJ2-5 and V is TRBV4-2, with 8 bases fitting TRBD2. This CDR3 is 17 amino acids long. The ends lost 3 bases at V and 0 bases at J; junction bases unmatched: 9. Germline loops: CDR1 LGHNA, CDR2 YNFKEQ. CDR3 loop: CASSQGLKRGNQETQYF. CDR3 DNA: TGTGCCAGCAGCCAGGGTCTCAAGCGGGGGAACCAAGAGACCCAGTACTTC.

J is TRBJ2-7 and V is TRBV6-5, with 8 bases lining up with TRBD2. Looked up from germline, CDR1 is MNHEY and CDR2 is SVGAGI. The V segment lost 2 bases and the J segment 2 bases; nucleotides outside the gene matches: 2. The CDR3 covers 14 residues. The CDR3 DNA is TGTGCCAGCAGTTACGCCGGGGGGGCCTACGAGCAGTACTTC. Protein sequence: CASSYAGGAYEQYF.

The V gene is TRBV7-9, the J gene TRBJ2-5; D is unresolved. Germline lookup yields CDR1 SEHNR and CDR2 FQNEAQ (reference sequence). This CDR3 has 14 residues. Trimming pared 5 bases from V and 1 base from J, leaving 11 bases between. The CDR3 region has the DNA TGTGCCAGCAGCGCGGATGGCTTCCAAGAGACCCAGTACTTC. Encoded protein: CASSADGFQETQYF. Together with reference TRBV7-9 and TRBJ2-5, the CDR3 gives the full variable domain: DTGVSQNPRHKITKRGQNVTFRCDPISEHNRLYWYRQTLGQGPEFLTYFQNEAQLEKSRLLSDRFSAERPKGSFSTLEIQRTEQGDSAMYLCASSADGFQETQYFGPGTRLLVL.